This is a list of T cell receptor beta chains from one sample in a study of T cells in Graves' hyperthyroidism and ophthalmopathy. Each CDR3 protein is one row after TCRdb ran MiXCR on the multiplex PCR reads. Of roughly 750,000 distinct CDR3 sequences in the sample, roughly 15% were seen once. The sample consisted of blood. These TCRs come from a man aged 18 to 30 with Graves' hyperthyroidism. The CDR3 runs from the conserved cysteine through the conserved F or W. A D gene is named only where the DNA matches it firmly. Expanded clones get a size class; other rows say once, few or many, or leave the size out.

D gene: -; V gene: TRBV7-3; clone size: -; J gene: TRBJ2-3; CDR3 DNA: TGTGCCAGCAGCTTGAAGGGGCCAGATACGCAGTATTTT; CDR3 protein: CASSLKGPDTQYF
D gene: -; V gene: TRBV2; clone size: many; J gene: TRBJ2-1; CDR3 DNA: TGTGCCAGCAGTGAAGCCAGGCAGGGCGACCAGTTCTTC; CDR3 protein: CASSEARQGDQFF
D gene: -; V gene: TRBV27; clone size: many; J gene: TRBJ2-5; CDR3 DNA: TGTGCCAGCAGTTCCAACACGCGAGGGGAGACCCAGTACTTC; CDR3 protein: CASSSNTRGETQYF
D gene: TRBD1; V gene: TRBV7-9; clone size: -; J gene: TRBJ2-3; CDR3 DNA: TGTGCCAGCAGCTCGGGACAGGGGGTCGAGCAGTATTTT; CDR3 protein: CASSSGQGVEQYF
D gene: -; V gene: TRBV6-5; clone size: -; J gene: TRBJ2-5; CDR3 DNA: TGTGCCAGCAGTTACTCCGCCCGACGGAATTACCAAGAGACCCAGTACTTC; CDR3 protein: CASSYSARRNYQETQYF
D gene: -; V gene: TRBV6-4; clone size: few; J gene: TRBJ1-1; CDR3 DNA: TGTGCCAGCAGTGACGAACCGAACACTGAAGCTTTCTTT; CDR3 protein: CASSDEPNTEAFF
D gene: TRBD2; V gene: TRBV6-2/TRBV6-3; clone size: -; J gene: TRBJ2-3; CDR3 DNA: TGTGCCAGTCAGCGGGGGGGCGGAGATACGCAGTATTTT; CDR3 protein: CASQRGGGDTQYF
D gene: TRBD1; V gene: TRBV20-1; clone size: many; J gene: TRBJ2-7; CDR3 DNA: TGCAGTGCTAGGACCCGGCGGGACAGGGGGGGCTACGAGCAGTACTTC; CDR3 protein: CSARTRRDRGGYEQYF
D gene: -; V gene: TRBV7-2; clone size: few; J gene: TRBJ1-1; CDR3 DNA: TGTGCCAGCAGCTGGACAAGAGGGACTGAAGCTTTCTTT; CDR3 protein: CASSWTRGTEAFF
D gene: TRBD2; V gene: TRBV20-1; clone size: -; J gene: TRBJ2-7; CDR3 DNA: TGCAGTGCCGTAGGTGGCGGGAGAACGGCCTACGAGCAGTACTTC; CDR3 protein: CSAVGGGRTAYEQYF
D gene: -; V gene: TRBV12-3/TRBV12-4; clone size: many; J gene: TRBJ2-5; CDR3 DNA: TGTGCCAGCAGGGAGGGGGTGGGGGAGACCCAGTACTTC; CDR3 protein: CASREGVGETQYF
D gene: -; V gene: TRBV29-1; clone size: -; J gene: TRBJ2-1; CDR3 DNA: TGCAGCGTTGGGGGGGCGAGCGGAGGCTTCGATGAGCAGTTCTTC; CDR3 protein: CSVGGASGGFDEQFF
D gene: -; V gene: TRBV7-9; clone size: many; J gene: TRBJ2-1; CDR3 DNA: TGTGCCAGCAGCCCAGCAGCACTACCTGAGAATGAAGAGCAGTTCTTC; CDR3 protein: CASSPAALPENEEQFF
D gene: -; V gene: TRBV28; clone size: many; J gene: TRBJ2-1; CDR3 DNA: TGTGCCACCATAGCGTTGCGAAACAATGAGCAGTTCTTC; CDR3 protein: CATIALRNNEQFF
D gene: TRBD1; V gene: TRBV3-1; clone size: -; J gene: TRBJ1-2; CDR3 DNA: TGTGCCAGCAGCCAGATGCCGGGACAGAGTTATGGCTACACCTTC; CDR3 protein: CASSQMPGQSYGYTF
D gene: TRBD1; V gene: TRBV12-3/TRBV12-4; clone size: many; J gene: TRBJ2-7; CDR3 DNA: TGTGCCAGCAGGACCGGGACAGGGAATACCGAGCAGTACTTC; CDR3 protein: CASRTGTGNTEQYF
D gene: -; V gene: TRBV6-1; clone size: many; J gene: TRBJ1-2; CDR3 DNA: TGTGCCAGCAGTCATACAGGTGTTGGCTACACCTTC; CDR3 protein: CASSHTGVGYTF
D gene: -; V gene: TRBV18; clone size: many; J gene: TRBJ2-7; CDR3 DNA: TGTGCCAGCTCACCAAGCAGGGGTAACTACGAGCAGTACTTC; CDR3 protein: CASSPSRGNYEQYF
D gene: TRBD2; V gene: TRBV20-1; clone size: few; J gene: TRBJ2-4; CDR3 DNA: TGCAGTGCTAGAGACCAATTTAGCGGGAGGCGATACATTCAGTACTTC; CDR3 protein: CSARDQFSGRRYIQYF
D gene: TRBD1; V gene: TRBV7-2; clone size: few; J gene: TRBJ1-1; CDR3 DNA: TGTGCCAGCAGCGAAATACAGGGGATGAACACTGAAGCTTTCTTT; CDR3 protein: CASSEIQGMNTEAFF
D gene: -; V gene: TRBV30; clone size: -; J gene: TRBJ2-5; CDR3 DNA: TGTGCCTGGAGTTTTCTCGCACAAGAGACCCAGTACTTC; CDR3 protein: CAWSFLAQETQYF
D gene: -; V gene: TRBV20-1; clone size: few; J gene: TRBJ1-1; CDR3 DNA: TGCAGTGCTATTGAGACAGGCCCTGAAGCTTTCTTT; CDR3 protein: CSAIETGPEAFF
D gene: -; V gene: TRBV7-3; clone size: -; J gene: TRBJ2-7; CDR3 DNA: TGTGCCAGCAGCCCAACAGGACCGGGCTACGAGCAGTACTTC; CDR3 protein: CASSPTGPGYEQYF
D gene: -; V gene: TRBV12-3/TRBV12-4; clone size: -; J gene: TRBJ1-2; CDR3 DNA: TGTGCCAGCAGTGAGGGTGGACAGTCTTCAGCTAACTATGGCTACACCTTC; CDR3 protein: CASSEGGQSSANYGYTF
D gene: -; V gene: TRBV28; clone size: many; J gene: TRBJ1-6; CDR3 DNA: TGTGCCAGCAGTTTATCTTACTCCTATAATTCACCCCTCCACTTT; CDR3 protein: CASSLSYSYNSPLHF
D gene: -; V gene: TRBV12-3/TRBV12-4; clone size: -; J gene: TRBJ2-1; CDR3 DNA: TGTGCCAGCAGTCACGAGGCGGTCAATGAGCAGTTCTTC; CDR3 protein: CASSHEAVNEQFF
D gene: TRBD2; V gene: TRBV4-1; clone size: few; J gene: TRBJ2-3; CDR3 DNA: TGCGCCAGCAGCGCGGGAGCATCCACAGATACGCAGTATTTT; CDR3 protein: CASSAGASTDTQYF
D gene: -; V gene: TRBV7-6; clone size: few; J gene: TRBJ1-4; CDR3 DNA: TGTGCCAGCAGCTTACAACGAAATGAAAAACTGTTTTTT; CDR3 protein: CASSLQRNEKLFF
D gene: TRBD1; V gene: TRBV6-5; clone size: -; J gene: TRBJ2-7; CDR3 DNA: TGTGCCAGCAGTTACTCCCAGGGGGCACACGAGCAGTACTTC; CDR3 protein: CASSYSQGAHEQYF
D gene: TRBD2; V gene: TRBV2; clone size: many; J gene: TRBJ2-2; CDR3 DNA: TGTGCCAGCTCGGGACTAGCGGGAGGGGCGGGCACCGGGGAGCTGTTTTTT; CDR3 protein: CASSGLAGGAGTGELFF
D gene: -; V gene: TRBV29-1; clone size: -; J gene: TRBJ1-2; CDR3 DNA: TGCAGCGTTGAAGCTCTTAACTATGGCTACACCTTC; CDR3 protein: CSVEALNYGYTF
D gene: -; V gene: TRBV10-3; clone size: many; J gene: TRBJ2-1; CDR3 DNA: TGTGCCATCAGTTTGACGGGAGTAGAGCAGTTCTTC; CDR3 protein: CAISLTGVEQFF
D gene: -; V gene: TRBV7-2; clone size: many; J gene: TRBJ2-5; CDR3 DNA: TGTGCCAGCAGCTTAGCGCTAAGGCAGGTCCAGTACTTC; CDR3 protein: CASSLALRQVQYF
D gene: TRBD1; V gene: TRBV2; clone size: many; J gene: TRBJ1-5; CDR3 DNA: TGTGCCAGCAGGACAGGGTTATCTCGCAATCAGCCCCAGCATTTT; CDR3 protein: CASRTGLSRNQPQHF
D gene: TRBD1; V gene: TRBV9; clone size: -; J gene: TRBJ2-1; CDR3 DNA: TGTGCCAGCAGCGCCGGAAAAGGCGGGACAGGGCTTCACAATGAGCAGCTCTTC; CDR3 protein: CASSAGKGGTGLHNEQLF